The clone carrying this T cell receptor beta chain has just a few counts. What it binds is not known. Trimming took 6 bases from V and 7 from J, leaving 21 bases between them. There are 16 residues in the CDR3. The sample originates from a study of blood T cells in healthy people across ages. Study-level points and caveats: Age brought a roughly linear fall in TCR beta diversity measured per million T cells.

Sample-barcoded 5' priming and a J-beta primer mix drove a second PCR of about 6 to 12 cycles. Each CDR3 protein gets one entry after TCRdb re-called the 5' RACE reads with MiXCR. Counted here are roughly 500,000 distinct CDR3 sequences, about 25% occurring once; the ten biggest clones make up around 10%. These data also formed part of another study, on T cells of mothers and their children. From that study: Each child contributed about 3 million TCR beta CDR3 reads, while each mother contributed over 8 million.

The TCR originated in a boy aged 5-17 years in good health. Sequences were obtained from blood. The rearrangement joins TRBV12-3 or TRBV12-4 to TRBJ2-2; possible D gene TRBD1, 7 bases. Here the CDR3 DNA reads TGTGCCAGCAGCCCCTCGCGACAGGGAGGAGGCGGGGAGCTGTTTTTT. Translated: CASSPSRQGGGGELFF.